This T cell receptor beta chain is from a study of response to subunit inactivated influenza vaccine. Study-level results: The authors put forward the suggestion that each seasonal influenza vaccination may bring in only a limited number of new T cells.

MiXCR, applied by TCRdb to the RT-PCR reads, yields one record per CDR3 protein. In the table there are about 500,000 distinct CDR3 sequences, 16% of which are singletons. As for this clonotype: What it recognizes is unknown.

Germline CDR1 is MNHNS and CDR2 is SASEGT. There are 16 residues in the CDR3. Trimming cost V 2 bases and J 0 bases, with 10 bases left between them. This TCR was sampled from a man between 50 and 75 years old who received an inactivated influenza vaccine. The sequencing used CD4+ T cells sorted from PBMCs, collected less than 25 months after vaccination. The rearrangement links TRBV6-1 to TRBJ1-4; D call uncertain. CDR3 sequence: CASSEYPGTTNEKLFF. CDR3 nucleotides: TGTGCCAGCAGTGAATATCCGGGCACAACTAATGAAAAACTGTTTTTT.